This T cell receptor beta chain came from a study of shared clonotypes between healthy human individuals. Study summary: Researchers assigned three CD4 naive, three CD4 memory, two CD8 naive and one CD8 memory plate to each donor. The study, taken as a whole, reports: The naive CD4 repertoires of several donors were compared, and around 4.7% of clonotypes were shared. In contrast to clonotypes shared by all four donors, non-shared clonotypes had lower generation probabilities. Clonotype sharing among the donors was expected to vary with sequencing depth.

With respect to this clone: Its antigen is undetermined.

Naive CD8 cells lacked CD45RO and underwent positive selection for CCR7, leaving out terminally differentiated effector memory CD45RA+ cells. Libraries were prepared by immunoSEQ multiplex PCR; TCRdb keeps only in-frame clonotypes and omits some of them. The sample lists about 2,100,000 clones, under 95% occurring once. CDR3 length: 21 residues. Trimming stripped 6 bases from V and 0 bases from J, with 30 bases between. Germline lookup yields CDR1 MNHGY and CDR2 SAAAGT. The specimen was naive CD8+ T cells from PBMCs. The chain has TRBV6-8 and TRBJ1-5, with unresolved D. The receptor was isolated from a man aged 18 to 29 in good health. Some clones in this sample may be carry-over from other donors' samples. The CDR3 DNA sequence: TGTGCCAGCAGCTCTTACAGCCCTACCCCCGAACAGTTGAATAGCAATCAGCCCCAGCATTTT. This codes for CASSSYSPTPEQLNSNQPQHF.